The T cell receptor beta chain under discussion was sequenced for a study of blood T cell repertoires in COVID-19. Study information: Sites in the United States, Italy and Spain provided acute and convalescent COVID-19 samples.

The CDR3 is 16 residues long. Deletions cut 2 bases from V and 0 bases from J, with 11 bases between. The germline CDR1 and CDR2 sequences are MNHEY and SMNVEV (reference sequence). As processed by the authors: Amplification with reference gene primers provided the estimates of nucleated cell counts. Sequencing was performed with immunoSEQ multiplex PCR; in TCRdb, only in-frame clones are kept and a portion is missing. V and J calls plus clone size are reproduced from that table; the DNA served to infer D and trimming. The profile shows approximately 97,000 clones, more than 75% of them singletons. Sequenced: peripheral blood. The TCR sequence derives from a man aged 45-65 years with active or convalescent COVID-19. This sequence joins TRBV27 and TRBJ1-3; no firm D call. The CDR3 spells CASSLSGESSGNTIYF. The CDR3 DNA reads as TGTGCCAGCAGTTTAAGCGGGGAGAGCTCTGGAAACACCATATATTTT.